Shown below are 22 T cell receptor beta chains from a single sample sequenced in a study of CD8 T cells in ankylosing spondylitis. Study conclusions and caveats: Characteristic of ankylosing spondylitis blood, it appeared, was a TCR beta motif comprising 7 to 9 highly homologous variants.

TCRdb reprocessed the 5' RACE reads with MiXCR, giving one entry per CDR3 protein. The data show about 220,000 distinct CDR3 sequences, around 6.6% seen once. Their specific antigens are unknown. Source material: blood, either unsorted or a sorted T cell fraction (not recorded which). These receptors were taken from a male donor with ankylosing spondylitis.

This clonotype was recorded at least ten times. The V and J genes are TRBV3-1 and TRBJ1-2; D is uncertain. V was shortened by 0 bases and J by 1 base, with 9 bases between the two germline ends. The germline V gene encodes CDR1 LGHDT and CDR2 YNNKEL (reference sequence). This CDR3 has 15 residues. The CDR3 bases are TGTGCCAGCAGCCAAGATTGGAGGCATAACTATGGCTACACCTTC. Protein: CASSQDWRHNYGYTF.

This clonotype was observed many times. This chain joins TRBV29-1 and TRBJ2-1; D remains unclear. Germline CDR1 and CDR2: SQVTM and ANQGSEA. With 2 bases removed from V and 9 bases from J, the gap between germline ends came to 5 bases. This CDR3 has 10 amino acids. The chain's CDR3 is CSVELAEQFF. In DNA, the CDR3 is TGCAGCGTTGAATTGGCTGAGCAGTTCTTC.

This clonotype was seen many times. The limits of the CDR3 on the DNA are not certain, so only TCRdb's listed CDR3 is given. The genes are TRBV28 and TRBJ2-2; the table's TRBD1 call for D was not verified on the DNA. The CDR3 region is 14 residues in length, termini included. CDR1 MDHEN and CDR2 SYDVKM come from the germline V gene. CDR3 region: CASSSRGRGELFFF.

The chain has TRBV9 and TRBJ2-2; 7 nucleotides line up with TRBD2. The CDR3 runs 13 residues. CDR1 and CDR2 (germline): SGDLS, YYNGEE. Trimming took 7 bases from V and 3 from J; bases not matched to a gene: 3. The CDR3 reads CASARGDTGELFF. CDR3 coding DNA: TGTGCCAGCGCTCGGGGGGACACCGGGGAGCTGTTTTTT.

This clonotype was found many times. The V gene is TRBV12-3 or TRBV12-4, the J gene TRBJ2-7; the D gene is possibly TRBD2 (5 bases). Trimming left V 1 base short and J 1 base short, with 11 bases between. The CDR3 is 15 residues long. CDR3 sequence (DNA): TGTGCCAGCAGTTTAGGAGGCGGGCGTTCCTACGAGCAGTACTTC. Translated, it gives CASSLGGGRSYEQYF.

This clonotype has ten or more counts. The chain couples TRBV9 to TRBJ2-1; weak D call: TRBD2 (6 bases). CDR3 length: 16 amino acids. Between the trimmed V and J ends, which lost 0 bases and 4 bases, there was a span of 14 bases. CDR1 is SGDLS, CDR2 YYNGEE, per germline. CDR3 loop: CASSVASRDWYNEQFF. The CDR3 region has the DNA TGTGCCAGCAGCGTAGCCAGTAGGGACTGGTACAATGAGCAGTTCTTC.

This clonotype was seen at least ten times. The chain uses TRBV6-5 and TRBJ2-7; 10 bases match TRBD2. There are 19 residues in the CDR3. Germline CDR1 MNHEY, CDR2 SVGAGI. V gave up 0 bases and J gave up 0 bases; unmatched junction bases: 11. CDR3 protein: CASSYSNRGLAESSYEQYF. As DNA, the CDR3 is TGTGCCAGCAGTTACTCGAACCGTGGACTAGCGGAAAGCTCCTACGAGCAGTACTTC.

The rearrangement links TRBV6-2 or TRBV6-3 to TRBJ2-6, with 7 nucleotides matching TRBD1. Germline CDR1 reads MNHEY; CDR2 reads SVGEGT. The CDR3 is made up of 20 amino acids. V lost 4 bases to trimming and J lost 0 bases; unmatched junction nucleotides: 15. The CDR3 loop is CASSFLPGQRIRSGANVLTF. The CDR3 region has the DNA TGTGCCAGCAGTTTCCTTCCGGGACAGCGAATCCGCTCTGGGGCCAACGTCCTGACTTTC.

In this sample, this clonotype turned up many times. The genes are TRBV4-3 and TRBJ2-1; 7 nucleotides match TRBD2. Germline CDR1 LGHNA, CDR2 YSLEER. The V and J ends lost 4 bases and 3 bases, in that order; junction bases with no gene match: 9. The CDR3 totals 16 residues. CDR3 DNA: TGCGCCAGCAGCCCAACGGGAGGCCCACTCTACAATGAGCAGTTCTTC. Its protein product is CASSPTGGPLYNEQFF.

This clonotype was picked up many times. The rearrangement links TRBV5-1 to TRBJ2-1; TRBD1 matches at 7 bases. Germline V gene lookup returns CDR1 SGHRS and CDR2 YFSETQ. Trimming took 7 bases from V and 9 from J; bases not matched to a gene: 19. This CDR3 has 16 residues. In DNA, the CDR3 is TGCGCCAGCGACGATCCGTTGACAGGGAAAGTAGGTGAGCAGTTCTTC. Translation gives CASDDPLTGKVGEQFF.

This clonotype came up many times. The genes are TRBV6-1 and TRBJ2-2, with 8 bases aligning to TRBD2. Germline CDR1 reads MNHNS; CDR2 reads SASEGT. The CDR3 is 14 residues long. V gave up 8 bases and J gave up 1 base; unmatched junction bases: 3. In DNA form, the CDR3 reads TGTGCCAGCCGGGGGGGTTTGAACACCGGGGAGCTGTTTTTT. Amino acids: CASRGGLNTGELFF.

The chain has TRBV9 and TRBJ2-5; 9 bases line up with TRBD2. The CDR3 has 16 residues. From germline, CDR1 is SGDLS and CDR2 YYNGEE. The trim removed 4 bases at V and 1 base at J, leaving 8 bases unmatched. Written as DNA, the CDR3 is TGTGCCAGCAGCCCGGACGCGGGGGGGTCCCAAGAGACCCAGTACTTC. As protein: CASSPDAGGSQETQYF.

The genes are TRBV20-1 and TRBJ2-7, with TRBD2 matching over 13 bases. Unmatched junction bases numbered 6, after V lost 5 bases and J lost 2 bases. The germline CDR1 and CDR2 sequences are DFQATT and SNEGSKA (reference sequence). This CDR3 is built from 15 residues. CDR3 amino acids: CSAGKGLAGTYEQYF. Written as DNA, the CDR3 is TGCAGTGCTGGGAAGGGACTAGCGGGGACCTACGAGCAGTACTTC.

This clonotype was seen ten or more times. The chain combines TRBV28 with TRBJ2-1; 13 bases line up with TRBD2. V gave up 6 bases and J gave up 7 bases; unmatched junction bases: 6. The CDR3 length is 15 residues. CDR1 is MDHEN and CDR2 is SYDVKM in the germline V gene. The CDR3 reads CASRILAGGLNEQFF. CDR3 DNA sequence: TGTGCCAGCAGGATACTAGCGGGAGGGCTTAATGAGCAGTTCTTC.

This clonotype showed up many times. V and J are TRBV9 and TRBJ2-1, with 11 bases matching TRBD1. V was clipped by 4 bases and J by 8 bases; unmatched bases: 8. Germline V gene sequence: CDR1 SGDLS, CDR2 YYNGEE. The CDR3 loop spans 15 amino acids. The CDR3 region has the DNA TGTGCCAGCAGCACTGCGGACAGGGGGCAGGATGAGCAGTTCTTC. It is translated as CASSTADRGQDEQFF.

The table lists this clonotype with many counts. Here the CDR3 reads CATSDFGGTEAFF. CDR3 DNA sequence: TGTGCCACCAGTGATTTTGGCGGCACTGAAGCTTTCTTT. This rearrangement joins TRBV24-1 to TRBJ1-1; no definite D call. CDR1 is KGHDR and CDR2 is SFDVKD in the germline V gene. The germline V and J ends were trimmed by 1 base and 4 bases, with 6 bases remaining between them. The CDR3 spans 13 residues.

This clonotype was detected ten times or more. V and J are TRBV6-2 or TRBV6-3 and TRBJ2-1, with D maybe TRBD2 (6 bases). V was pared by 4 bases and J by 10 bases, with 17 bases between. The germline V gene has CDR1 MNHEY and CDR2 SVGEGT. The CDR3 spans 14 residues. DNA of the CDR3: TGTGCCAGCAGTTTGGGACTGGGATTGGGGGAGCAGTTCTTC. This sequence encodes CASSLGLGLGEQFF.

Comments on this clonotype: A much larger clone sits a single nucleotide away, making a read error possible. The CDR3 sequence: CASSPRGGIGDIWYQETQYF. The DNA of the CDR3 is TGTGCCAGCAGTCCTAGGGGCGGGATAGGAGATATCTGGTACCAAGAGACCCAGTACTTC. The chain carries TRBV28 and TRBJ2-5, with D perhaps matching TRBD2 (6 bases). The CDR3 totals 20 residues. Germline values: CDR1 MDHEN, CDR2 SYDVKM. Trimming left V 5 bases short and J 0 bases short, with 28 bases between.

This clonotype was counted between two and nine times. The V call is TRBV20-1, the J call TRBJ2-3; D might be TRBD2 (6 bases). V shed 0 bases and J shed 0 bases, with 13 bases lying between them. The V gene's germline CDR1 is DFQATT and CDR2 SNEGSKA (reference sequence). The CDR3 loop spans 16 amino acids. Here the CDR3 DNA reads TGCAGTGCTAGAGATCCCGGGAGCACTAGCACAGATACGCAGTATTTT. Protein: CSARDPGSTSTDTQYF.

The chain employs TRBV19 and TRBJ1-2, with 10 bases identical to TRBD1. The CDR3 runs to 15 residues. The trim removed 2 bases at V and 6 bases at J, leaving 6 bases unmatched. Per the germline V gene, CDR1 is LNHDA and CDR2 is SQIVND (reference sequence). The CDR3 sequence: CASSITLGTGDGYTF. The CDR3 region has the DNA TGTGCCAGTAGTATAACTCTCGGGACAGGGGATGGCTACACCTTC.

This clonotype was detected a few times. V is TRBV4-3 and J is TRBJ2-7, with 8 bases that match TRBD2. V trimming: 0 bases; J trimming: 3 bases; junction bases outside the gene matches: 7. The germline gives CDR1 LGHNA, CDR2 YSLEER. The CDR3 spans 16 residues. The CDR3 is CASSQEFSGRDYEQYF. The CDR3 bases are TGCGCCAGCAGCCAAGAATTTTCCGGGAGGGACTACGAGCAGTACTTC.

This clonotype was found many times. The gene calls are TRBV4-2 and TRBJ2-3; 9 bases agree with TRBD2. The trim removed 0 bases at V and 5 bases at J, leaving 3 bases unmatched. Per the germline V gene, CDR1 is LGHNA and CDR2 is YNFKEQ. This CDR3 has 15 residues. The CDR3 DNA reads as TGTGCCAGCAGCCAAGATATTAGCGGGGGAGATACGCAGTATTTT. Encoded protein: CASSQDISGGDTQYF.